This T cell receptor beta chain was observed in a study of OX40 agonist ivuxolimab in advanced cancers. Study-wide context: The costimulatory receptor OX40 (CD134) was targeted by ivuxolimab, a fully human IgG2 agonistic monoclonal antibody. Partial responses were achieved by three dose-escalation patients, of whom one had hepatocellular carcinoma and two had cutaneous melanoma. A male proportion of almost 85% and a mean age of approximately 60 years, ranging from 23 to 79, were recorded for the dose-escalation cohort. Of the approximately 54 patients in dose escalation, about 20 had hepatocellular carcinoma, about 15 had melanoma, 9 had renal cell carcinoma and 9 had head and neck cancer. The monotherapy dose-escalation portion (N = 52 patients) of the phase I ivuxolimab trial is reported in the paper. The purpose of peripheral TCRbeta sequencing was to test whether ivuxolimab changed TCR sequence diversity and led to clonal T-cell expansion. Prior anti-PD-1, anti-PD-L1 or anti-CTLA-4 therapy was permitted, and 40% to 50% of dose-escalation patients had received checkpoint inhibitors. Intravenous ivuxolimab was administered to patients every 2 weeks at six dose levels: 0.01, 0.1, 0.3, 1.5, 3 and 10 mg/kg. The study at large found these results: At doses of 0.1 to 3.0 mg/kg, clonal expansion of both CD4+ and CD8+ blood T cells was observed from baseline to week 6. Low levels of normalized T-cell clonal expansion were also seen in some patients who did not respond. After ivuxolimab, more expanded clones were found on average in CD8+ T cells than in CD4+ T cells. In partial responders in the 0.1-3.0 mg/kg groups, normalized peripheral clonal expansion was found to be among the lowest, especially among CD8+ T cells. The antigen specificity of the clonally expanded peripheral T cells was not determined.

Trimming costs V 5 bases and J 0 bases, and their ends lie 11 bases apart. In the germline V gene (reference sequence), CDR1 corresponds to SEHNR and CDR2 to FQNEAQ. Inclusive of the bounding cysteine and phenylalanine, the CDR3 is 14 residues long. Only the CDR3 portion is preserved as DNA: 42 bases, with reading frame beginning at the first base. Concerning this clone itself: Its antigen remains unidentified. Base qualities are missing; no much larger clone stands one base away.

Genomic DNA was isolated from the sorted cells so that the TCRbeta CDR3 region could be sequenced. The immunoSEQ Assay was used to sequence the TCRbeta CDR3 regions. TCRdb limited this immuneACCESS table to in-frame rearrangements with V and J called. A share of clones is missing; checked studies link under half to unresolved V genes, and the rest is unexplained. This sample gives around 80,000 clones in total; about 92% of them show up just once. The ten largest account for less than 10% of the sample. Patients with autoimmune disease history or receiving systemic immunosuppression were excluded from the trial. Peripheral blood for TCR sequencing was collected from all dose cohorts at baseline, on cycle 4 day 1, and on cycle 7 day 1. Samples came from an open-label, multicenter, first-in-human phase I dose-escalation trial of ivuxolimab. The trial enrolled adults with locally advanced or metastatic head and neck squamous cell, hepatocellular, melanoma or renal cell carcinoma. Before TCR sequencing, CD4+ and CD8+ T cells were separately sorted from peripheral blood.

The sequence was collected from an adult with an advanced solid tumor such as melanoma, head and neck, liver or kidney cancer. The V and J segments used are TRBV7-9 and TRBJ2-7; TRBD2 is perhaps the D gene, given 6 matching bases. Specimen: CD4+ or CD8+ T cells sorted from blood, collected in a trial of the OX40 agonist ivuxolimab. The encoded CDR3 is CASSDGGYSYEQYF. The DNA sequence follows: TGTGCCAGCAGCGATGGGGGGTACTCCTACGAGCAGTACTTC.